This TCR beta chain is drawn from a study of post-analysis software for immune sequencing data. Study results and limitations: Strong co-clustering by F measure was evident for samples that had been prepared in the same batch. TRBV segments more frequent in patients than in controls numbered roughly 5 and included TRBV5-6, TRBV5-1 and TRBV20-1. Significantly lower normalized Chao1 diversity was found in patients with multiple sclerosis relative to controls.

CDR1 and CDR2 from the germline V gene are SGHTA and FQGNSA. There are 16 residues in the CDR3. V shed 5 bases and J 3 bases; nucleotides not matched to a gene: 7. Unique molecular identifiers tagged the TCR beta cDNA libraries. Out of roughly 0.85 to 10 million T cells, hundreds of thousands of cDNA molecules were generated. TCRdb re-called the PCR reads through MiXCR, storing one row per CDR3 protein. The data hold under 200,000 distinct CDR3 sequences, with roughly 35% observed a single time. For this clonotype: Its specificity is not known.

This chain links TRBV7-2 with TRBJ2-7, with 13 bases lining up with TRBD2. The source of this sequence is a girl aged 10-17 years with multiple sclerosis. The sample in question was blood, obtained after autologous hematopoietic stem cell transplantation. The CDR3 reads CASSLPGLAGHYEQYF. In DNA, the CDR3 is TGTGCCAGCAGCCTACCGGGACTAGCGGGACACTACGAGCAGTACTTC.